The clone carrying this T cell receptor (beta chain) has just a few counts. Its antigen is unknown. Germline V CDR1 and CDR2: WSHSY, SAAADI. V was shortened by 2 bases and J by 0 bases, with 8 bases between the two germline ends. The CDR3 spans 14 residues. Tagging with unique molecular identifiers was applied to individual cDNA molecules. TCRdb re-analysed the 5' RACE reads in MiXCR, keeping a single row per CDR3 protein. The data show 65,000 to 75,000 distinct CDR3 sequences, approximately 10% seen once. This record comes from a study of early T cells in non-severe SARS-CoV-2 infection. The wider study: Sequencing of unsorted whole blood was done on bulk RNA, leaving chains unpaired.

Broader study findings: VDJdb matching favored anti-spike CD8 responses, missing private and CD4 specificities.

Sequenced input: whole blood. This clonotype was sampled from an adult who was a healthcare worker with PCR-confirmed SARS-CoV-2 infection or an uninfected control (not recorded which). The gene calls are TRBV10-2 and TRBJ2-7; perhaps TRBD2 as D (5 bases). The CDR3 is CASSEGDYSYEQYF. The CDR3 coding sequence is TGCGCCAGCAGTGAGGGAGACTACTCCTACGAGCAGTACTTC.